Following are 8 T cell receptor beta chains from one sample sequenced in a study of T cells after yellow fever vaccination. TCRdb re-called the 5' RACE reads through MiXCR, storing one row per CDR3 protein. In the table there are 300,000 to 350,000 distinct CDR3 sequences, about 7.8% of which are singletons. The material sequenced was PBMCs, taken more than 40 days after the first yellow fever vaccination. These receptors originate from a man aged 18 to 35 who received the YFV17D yellow fever vaccine.

This clonotype was seen more than once but under ten times. The chain joins TRBV20-1 to TRBJ2-1; a weak D match, TRBD2 (5 bases). The CDR3 totals 13 residues. CDR1 is DFQATT and CDR2 is SNEGSKA in the germline V gene (reference sequence). Trimming removed 3 bases from V and 3 bases from J, with 9 bases in between. The CDR3: CSASSGSYNEQFF. The CDR3 bases are TGCAGTGCTAGCTCGGGAAGCTACAATGAGCAGTTCTTC.

This rearrangement joins TRBV21-1 to TRBJ2-1; the tabulated D call, TRBD1, remains unverified against the DNA. TRBV21-1 counts as a pseudogene. The CDR3 runs 19 residues. The CDR3, as DNA: TGTGCCAGCAGCAACTCTACCCAGACGGTCCGGGGGCGCTACAATGAGCAGTTCTTC. Encoded protein: CASSNSTQTVRGRYNEQFF.

The rearrangement joins TRBV7-6 to TRBJ2-5; D is possibly TRBD2 (5 bases). Trimming left V 3 bases short and J 5 bases short, with 13 bases between. From germline, CDR1 is SGHVS and CDR2 FNYEAQ. This CDR3 contains 14 residues. The CDR3 region has the DNA TGTGCCAGCAGCTTGCACAGCGGAGCGGAGACCCAGTACTTC. Protein sequence: CASSLHSGAETQYF.

V is TRBV7-6 and J is TRBJ2-2; D is possibly TRBD2 (6 bases). Deletions cut 0 bases from V and 7 bases from J, with 12 bases between. This CDR3 has 15 amino acids. Germline V CDR1 and CDR2: SGHVS, FNYEAQ. The CDR3 coding sequence is TGTGCCAGCAGCTTAGCGGCAGGGAGGATCGGGGAGCTGTTTTTT. Translating it yields CASSLAAGRIGELFF.

There are a few counts of this clonotype. The chain is built from TRBV11-2 and TRBJ2-7; TRBD1 might be the D (6 bases). Trimming cost V 4 bases and J 3 bases, with 16 bases left between them. Germline-derived CDR1 and CDR2 are SGHAT and FQNNGV. The CDR3 has 15 amino acids. The CDR3 nucleotides are TGTGCCAGCAGCTCAGTTGGACAGTTCTTCTACGAGCAGTACTTC. Translation: CASSSVGQFFYEQYF.

This clonotype was seen repeatedly, ten times or more. The chain uses TRBV6-2 or TRBV6-3 and TRBJ2-7, with 11 bases identical to TRBD2. Germline assignment: CDR1 MNHEY and CDR2 SVGEGT. The CDR3 runs to 16 residues. V was pared by 2 bases and J by 7 bases, with 10 bases of the junction left unmatched. CDR3 sequence reads: CASSYHSLAGAGEQYF. CDR3 DNA sequence: TGTGCCAGCAGTTACCACTCACTAGCGGGGGCCGGGGAGCAGTACTTC.

This clonotype was counted only a few times. The V call is TRBV5-1, the J call TRBJ2-7, with D possibly matching TRBD1 (5 bases). The CDR3 consists of 14 residues. The V end lost 4 bases, the J end lost 3 bases, and 14 bases lay between the germline ends. Germline lookup yields CDR1 SGHRS and CDR2 YFSETQ. The CDR3 coding sequence is TGCGCCAGCAGCCCCTCTGGACAAGACTACGAGCAGTACTTC. It is translated as CASSPSGQDYEQYF. The variable domain in full, with the rest retrieved from reference TRBV5-1 and TRBJ2-7, is KAGVTQTPRYLIKTRGQQVTLSCSPISGHRSVSWYQQTPGQGLQFLFEYFSETQRNKGNFPGRFSGRQFSNSRSEMNVSTLELGDSALYLCASSPSGQDYEQYFGPGTRLTVT.

This clonotype was seen repeatedly, ten times or more. This rearrangement joins TRBV6-2 or TRBV6-3 to TRBJ2-7, with D unresolved. This CDR3 has 12 amino acids. The ends were cut back, 6 bases at V and 5 bases at J, with 11 bases in the middle. From germline, CDR1 is MNHEY and CDR2 SVGEGT. The CDR3 DNA sequence: TGTGCCAGCAGCCCCCAAGGGAACGAGCAGTACGTC. It yields the protein CASSPQGNEQYV.